A single sample is the source of the 14 T cell receptor beta chains below, sequenced in a study of identical twins. MiXCR, run by TCRdb on the 5' RACE reads, gives a single entry per CDR3 protein. The sample has around 1.7 million distinct CDR3 sequences, 32% seen once. What was sequenced was cord blood. The receptor source for this set is a newborn girl in good health.

This clonotype was counted ten times or more. CDR3: CATSTSRETQYF. The CDR3 nucleotides read TGTGCCACCAGTACTAGTCGGGAGACCCAGTACTTC. V usage is TRBV24-1 and J usage is TRBJ2-5, with a tentative D call TRBD2 (5 bases). Per the germline V gene, CDR1 is KGHDR and CDR2 is SFDVKD. The CDR3 is 12 amino acids. Trimming removed 6 bases at V and 5 bases at J, with 9 bases between.

The chain links TRBV3-1 to TRBJ1-2; D not certain. Germline-derived CDR1 and CDR2 are LGHDT and YNNKEL (reference sequence). V was clipped by 0 bases and J by 7 bases, with 15 bases between them. CDR3 size: 15 residues. CDR3 bases: TGTGCCAGCAGCCAAGATCGGAGGGCCAGCTTTGGCTACACCTTC. Its translation: CASSQDRRASFGYTF. Full variable domain (remainder filled in from reference TRBV3-1 and TRBJ1-2): DTAVSQTPKYLVTQMGNDKSIKCEQNLGHDTMYWYKQDSKKFLKIMFSYNNKELIINETVPNRFSPKSPDKAHLNLHINSLELGDSAVYFCASSQDRRASFGYTFGSGTRLTVV.

This clonotype came up a few times. V gene TRBV12-3 or TRBV12-4 combines with J gene TRBJ2-1; possibly TRBD2 for D (6 bases). The CDR3 runs to 15 residues. V lost 6 bases and J 0 bases, leaving 12 bases between the germline ends. The CDR3 here is CASRSGTYSYNEQFF. The CDR3, as DNA: TGTGCCAGCAGGTCCGGGACTTACTCCTACAATGAGCAGTTCTTC.

This clonotype was seen only a few times. The genes are TRBV24-1 and TRBJ2-1; D tentatively fits TRBD1 or TRBD2 (6 bases each). The length of the CDR3 is 16 residues. V lost 2 bases, J lost 6 bases, and 16 bases lay in between. Germline values: CDR1 KGHDR, CDR2 SFDVKD. The CDR3 DNA follows: TGTGCCACCAGTGATTCTCCAGGGGAGGTTTCCAATGAGCAGTTCTTC. Encoded protein: CATSDSPGEVSNEQFF.

This clonotype was picked up a small number of times. V is TRBV6-6 and J is TRBJ1-5, with no clear D. Trimming removed 0 bases from V and 6 bases from J, with 12 bases in between. CDR3 length: 15 amino acids. Germline loops: CDR1 MNHNY, CDR2 SVGAGI (reference sequence). The CDR3 spells CASSYSSPALQPQHF. The CDR3 DNA reads as TGTGCCAGCAGTTACTCGAGTCCGGCTCTTCAGCCCCAGCATTTT.

The chain is built from TRBV24-1 and TRBJ1-5; TRBD1 might be the D (6 bases). The CDR3 sequence is 14 residues long. V was shortened by 4 bases and J by 9 bases, with 15 bases between the two germline ends. CDR1 and CDR2 (germline): KGHDR, SFDVKD. In nucleotides, the CDR3 is TGTGCCACCAGTGAACCTAACAGGGACCGGCCCCAGCATTTT. Its translation: CATSEPNRDRPQHF.

This clonotype was seen a few times. The rearrangement links TRBV10-3 to TRBJ2-3, with D uncertain. Germline CDR1 and CDR2: ENHRY and SYGVKD. Trimming removed 7 bases from V and 5 bases from J, with 16 bases in between. The CDR3 is 14 amino acids. The CDR3 loop is CAINEVMGEDTQYF. CDR3 nucleotide sequence: TGTGCCATCAATGAAGTTATGGGCGAAGATACGCAGTATTTT.

The chain is built from TRBV5-1 and TRBJ2-5; D possibly corresponds to TRBD2 (6 bases). Germline CDR1 SGHRS, CDR2 YFSETQ. V lost 0 bases, J lost 11 bases, and 20 bases lay in between. The CDR3 has 15 residues. The CDR3 is CASSLDRLANNEQYF. CDR3 bases: TGCGCCAGCAGCTTGGATCGGCTAGCGAACAATGAGCAGTACTTC. Based on the CDR3 plus reference TRBV5-1 and TRBJ2-5, the full variable domain is KAGVTQTPRYLIKTRGQQVTLSCSPISGHRSVSWYQQTPGQGLQFLFEYFSETQRNKGNFPGRFSGRQFSNSRSEMNVSTLELGDSALYLCASSLDRLANNEQYFGPGTRLLVL.

The sample holds many counts of this clonotype. The chain is built from TRBV6-1 and TRBJ1-2; D is ambiguous. There are 15 residues in the CDR3. V dropped 3 bases and J dropped 4 bases, with 15 bases sitting between them. The germline CDR1 and CDR2 sequences are MNHNS and SASEGT. The CDR3, as DNA: TGTGCCAGCAGTGACCACCCCGGGCAAATCTATGGCTACACCTTC. It translates to CASSDHPGQIYGYTF.

This clonotype was seen more than once but under ten times. DNA for the CDR3: TGTGCCAGCAGTCACAAGGGCCCGGACAGGTCTGTGTTTCAACCCCAGCATTTT. Translating it yields CASSHKGPDRSVFQPQHF. V gene TRBV12-3 or TRBV12-4 combines with J gene TRBJ1-5; 7 nucleotides match TRBD1. The J segment lost 10 bases and the V segment lost 5 bases, leaving 23 bases of the junction unmatched. The length of the CDR3 is 18 residues.

This clonotype came up once. V gene TRBV5-6 combines with J gene TRBJ1-1, with D possibly TRBD1 on 5 matching bases. Germline CDR1 is SGHDT and CDR2 is YYEEEE. CDR3 length: 13 amino acids. V was shortened by 0 bases and J by 7 bases, with 10 bases between the two germline ends. Written as DNA, the CDR3 is TGTGCCAGCAGCTTGGGAGACAGCGTTGAAGCTTTCTTT. Its translation is CASSLGDSVEAFF.

The chain links TRBV20-1 to TRBJ2-5, with 8 bases aligning to TRBD2. The DNA end is more similar to TRBJ2-7, so the J call may be wrong. The CDR3 length is 13 residues. Germline CDR1 DFQATT, CDR2 SNEGSKA (reference sequence). CDR3 loop: CSAFGGDYYEQYF. In DNA, the CDR3 is TGCAGTGCCTTCGGGGGGGATTATTACGAGCAGTACTTC.

The V call is TRBV25-1, the J call TRBJ2-7; no clear D gene. Germline values: CDR1 MGHDK, CDR2 SYGVNS. Trimming cost V 1 base and J 6 bases, with 7 bases left between them. This CDR3 spans 12 amino acids. CDR3 in DNA: TGTGCCAGCAGTGAATCCGTGGGCGAGCAGTACTTC. Translated: CASSESVGEQYF.

This clonotype was picked up many times. The V and J genes are TRBV7-2 and TRBJ2-3; possibly TRBD2 for D (6 bases). Germline CDR1 reads SGHTA; CDR2 reads FQGNSA. V was pared by 3 bases and J by 4 bases, with 11 bases between. The CDR3 extends over 14 amino acids. The CDR3 is CASSFEPSADTQYF. The DNA of the CDR3 is TGTGCCAGCAGCTTCGAACCTAGCGCAGATACGCAGTATTTT. Complete variable domain (other parts from reference TRBV7-2 and TRBJ2-3): GAGVSQSPSNKVTEKGKDVELRCDPISGHTALYWYRQSLGQGLEFLIYFQGNSAPDKSGLPSDRFSAERTGGSVSTLTIQRTQQEDSAVYLCASSFEPSADTQYFGPGTRLTVL.